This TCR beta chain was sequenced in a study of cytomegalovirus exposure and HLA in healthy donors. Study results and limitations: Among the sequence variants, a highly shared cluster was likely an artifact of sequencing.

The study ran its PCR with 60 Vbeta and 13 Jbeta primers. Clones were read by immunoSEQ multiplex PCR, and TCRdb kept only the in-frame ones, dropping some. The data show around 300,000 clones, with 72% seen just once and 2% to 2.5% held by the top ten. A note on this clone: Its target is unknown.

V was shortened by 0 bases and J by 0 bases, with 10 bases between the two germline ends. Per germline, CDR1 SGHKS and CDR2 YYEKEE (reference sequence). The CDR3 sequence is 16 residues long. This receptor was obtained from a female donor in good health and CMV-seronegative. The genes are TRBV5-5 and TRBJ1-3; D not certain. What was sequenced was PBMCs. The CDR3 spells CASSLGRPFSGNTIYF. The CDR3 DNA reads TGTGCCAGCAGCTTGGGGAGGCCCTTCTCTGGAAACACCATATATTTT. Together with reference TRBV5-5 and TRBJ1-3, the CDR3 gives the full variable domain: DAGVTQSPTHLIKTRGQQVTLRCSPISGHKSVSWYQQVLGQGPQFIFQYYEKEERGRGNFPDRFSARQFPNYSSELNVNALLLGDSALYLCASSLGRPFSGNTIYFGEGSWLTVV.